Listed below are T cell receptor beta chains from one sample, sequenced in a study of T cells in Graves' hyperthyroidism and ophthalmopathy. TCRdb used MiXCR to reprocess the multiplex PCR reads, holding one entry per CDR3 protein. Here the sample spans about 320,000 distinct CDR3 sequences, 16% being singletons. Sample: blood. These receptors came from a man aged 25-45 years with Graves' hyperthyroidism. CDR3s include the opening cysteine and the closing phenylalanine or tryptophan. Fields, in order: clone size, D gene, V gene, J gene, CDR3 protein, CDR3 DNA. The D gene is left open where the match is weak. The listing skips clone size in some rows; elsewhere it reads once, few, many or a size class.

many,.,TRBV20-1,TRBJ1-5,CSASVSNQPQHF,TGCAGTGCTAGTGTTAGCAATCAGCCCCAGCATTTT
many,TRBD2,TRBV2,TRBJ2-1,CASSERTSGSYNEQFF,TGTGCCAGCAGTGAAAGGACTAGCGGGAGCTACAATGAGCAGTTCTTC
few,TRBD1,TRBV2,TRBJ2-2,CASRAGTGFGTGELFF,TGTGCCAGCAGAGCGGGGACAGGGTTCGGCACCGGGGAGCTGTTTTTT
.,.,TRBV7-3,TRBJ2-3,CASSLRRVQDTQYF,TGTGCCAGCAGCTTAAGGCGGGTGCAGGATACGCAGTATTTT
few,.,TRBV6-5,TRBJ1-2,CASSYGEEGYTF,TGTGCCAGCAGTTACGGCGAAGAGGGCTACACCTTC
few,.,TRBV30,TRBJ2-1,CAWNPTSPSSYNEQFF,TGTGCCTGGAATCCTACTAGCCCAAGCTCCTACAATGAGCAGTTCTTC
.,TRBD2,TRBV29-1,TRBJ2-7,CLYKREGGEQYF,TGCCTATATAAGCGGGAGGGCGGGGAGCAGTACTTC
many,.,TRBV3-1,TRBJ2-7,CASSQDEGEGAYEQYF,TGTGCCAGCAGCCAAGATGAGGGGGAGGGCGCCTACGAGCAGTACTTC
.,TRBD2,TRBV2,TRBJ2-3,CASSDLGTSGRAFDTQYF,TGTGCCAGCAGTGACTTAGGGACTAGCGGGAGGGCCTTTGATACGCAGTATTTT
many,TRBD1,TRBV5-1,TRBJ2-5,CASTNQGAETQYF,TGCGCCAGCACTAACCAGGGGGCTGAGACCCAGTACTTC
.,.,TRBV5-1,TRBJ2-1,CASSLVGRENNEQFF,TGCGCCAGCAGCCTGGTGGGCAGGGAGAACAATGAGCAGTTCTTC
few,.,TRBV7-9,TRBJ2-2,CASSTRPREENTGELFF,TGTGCCAGCAGCACCCGACCACGCGAGGAGAACACCGGGGAGCTGTTTTTT
once,TRBD2,TRBV24-1,TRBJ2-1,CATTAGETSGPYNEQFF,TGTGCCACCACCGCCGGGGAGACTAGCGGGCCCTACAATGAGCAGTTCTTC
many,TRBD1,TRBV11-2,TRBJ2-3,CASSSGQDADTQYF,TGTGCCAGCAGCTCCGGACAGGACGCAGATACGCAGTATTTT
.,.,TRBV19,TRBJ2-1,CASSITSLSPYNEQFF,TGTGCCAGTAGTATCACTAGTCTTTCTCCCTACAATGAGCAGTTCTTC
many,TRBD2,TRBV5-1,TRBJ2-2,CASSLGLAGPGELFF,TGCGCCAGCAGCTTGGGACTAGCGGGACCCGGGGAGCTGTTTTTT
.,.,TRBV12-3/TRBV12-4,TRBJ2-2,CASSFRVGYTGELFF,TGTGCCAGCAGTTTTCGAGTTGGGTACACCGGGGAGCTGTTTTTT
many,TRBD1,TRBV29-1,TRBJ2-5,CSVGQGRGETQYF,TGCAGCGTTGGACAGGGGCGGGGAGAGACCCAGTACTTC
.,.,TRBV20-1,TRBJ1-5,CSARAGDKNQPQHF,TGCAGTGCTAGAGCGGGGGACAAAAATCAGCCCCAGCATTTT
few,.,TRBV7-3,TRBJ1-4,CASSPTGRANEKLFF,TGTGCCAGCAGCCCGACCGGGAGGGCTAATGAAAAACTGTTTTTT
.,.,TRBV11-2,TRBJ2-7,CASSLDWDDSYEQYF,TGTGCCAGCAGCTTAGATTGGGACGACTCCTACGAGCAGTACTTC
many,.,TRBV27,TRBJ2-7,CASSLSAPTPGRIYEQYF,TGTGCCAGCAGTTTATCGGCCCCCACTCCGGGACGGATCTACGAGCAGTACTTC
few,TRBD2,TRBV5-8,TRBJ2-3,CASRILAGNTDTQYF,TGTGCCAGCAGAATACTAGCGGGAAACACAGATACGCAGTATTTT
.,.,TRBV10-1,TRBJ2-1,CASSEFRSGFGGQFF,TGCGCCAGCAGTGAATTTCGTAGCGGCTTTGGTGGGCAGTTCTTC
many,.,TRBV18,TRBJ2-2,CASSPPGQGLNTGELFF,TGTGCCAGCTCACCACCGGGCCAGGGACTGAACACCGGGGAGCTGTTTTTT
few,.,TRBV12-3/TRBV12-4,TRBJ2-6,CASSSSSSGANVLTF,TGTGCCAGCAGTTCATCCAGCTCTGGGGCCAACGTCCTGACTTTC
.,TRBD1,TRBV2,TRBJ1-5,CASKGAGTGGSQPQHF,TGTGCCAGCAAAGGGGCCGGGACAGGGGGTAGTCAGCCCCAGCATTTT
few,.,TRBV6-1,TRBJ2-3,CASSEVASSDTQYF,TGTGCCAGCAGTGAAGTAGCGAGCTCGGATACGCAGTATTTT
few,.,TRBV6-1,TRBJ2-7,CASSEYLSTYEQYF,TGTGCCAGCAGCGAGTATTTGTCGACCTACGAGCAGTACTTC
.,TRBD1,TRBV5-1,TRBJ2-1,CASSIGQGIYNEQFF,TGCGCCAGCAGTATAGGACAGGGGATATACAATGAGCAGTTCTTC
few,TRBD2,TRBV11-3,TRBJ2-2,CASSQPGRVGELFF,TGTGCCAGCAGCCAACCCGGGAGGGTCGGGGAGCTGTTTTTT
many,TRBD1,TRBV12-3/TRBV12-4,TRBJ1-1,CASTTGVITEAFF,TGTGCCAGCACCACAGGGGTTATCACTGAAGCTTTCTTT
few,.,TRBV5-4,TRBJ2-7,CASSSGGGQENEQYF,TGTGCCAGCAGTTCCGGGGGGGGACAGGAAAACGAGCAGTACTTC
few,.,TRBV6-6,TRBJ2-3,CASSYLSVELRTDTQYF,TGTGCCAGCAGTTACTTATCGGTGGAGTTGAGGACAGATACGCAGTATTTT
many,TRBD1,TRBV5-1,TRBJ1-1,CASSIGTGFMNTEAFF,TGCGCCAGCAGCATCGGGACAGGATTCATGAACACTGAAGCTTTCTTT
.,.,TRBV19,TRBJ2-2,CASSIGGRCTGELFF,TGTGCCAGTAGTATAGGGGGGAGGTGCACCGGGGAGCTGTTTTTT
.,TRBD1,TRBV6-1,TRBJ2-2,CASRDRGGTGELFF,TGTGCCAGCAGGGACAGGGGAGGCACCGGGGAGCTGTTTTTT